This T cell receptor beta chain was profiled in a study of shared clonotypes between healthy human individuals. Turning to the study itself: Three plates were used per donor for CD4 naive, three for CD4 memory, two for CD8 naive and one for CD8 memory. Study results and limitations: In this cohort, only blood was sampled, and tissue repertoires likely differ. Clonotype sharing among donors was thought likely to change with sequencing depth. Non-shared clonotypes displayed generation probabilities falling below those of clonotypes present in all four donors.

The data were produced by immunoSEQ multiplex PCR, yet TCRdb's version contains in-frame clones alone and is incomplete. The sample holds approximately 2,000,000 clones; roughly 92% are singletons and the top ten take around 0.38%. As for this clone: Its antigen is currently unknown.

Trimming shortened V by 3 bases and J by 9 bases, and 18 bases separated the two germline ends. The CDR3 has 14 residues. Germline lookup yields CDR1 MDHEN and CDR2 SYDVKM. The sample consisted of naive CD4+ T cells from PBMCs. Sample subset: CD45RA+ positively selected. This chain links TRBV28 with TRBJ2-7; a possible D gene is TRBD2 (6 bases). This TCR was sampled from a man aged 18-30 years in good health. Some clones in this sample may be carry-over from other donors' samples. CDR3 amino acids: CASSFGTGVFGQYF. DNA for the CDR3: TGTGCCAGCAGTTTCGGGACGGGAGTCTTCGGGCAGTACTTC.